This T cell receptor beta chain was observed in a study of blood T cell repertoires in COVID-19. Generated by immunoSEQ multiplex PCR, the TCRdb table keeps only in-frame clones and is missing some. The repertoire holds 75,000 or so clones, with over 80% as singletons. CDR3 length: 14 residues. Germline V gene sequence: CDR1 LNHDA, CDR2 SQIVND (reference sequence). V lost 5 bases, J lost 2 bases, and 12 bases lay in between. The sequencing input was peripheral blood. The V gene is TRBV19, the J gene TRBJ1-2, with TRBD1 as a possible D gene (6 bases). This sequence originates from a woman aged 80 or over with acute or convalescent COVID-19. The DNA for the CDR3 is TGTGCCAGTAGTGCCACAGGGTACAACTATGGCTACACCTTC. Translation gives CASSATGYNYGYTF.